The 8 T cell receptor beta chains reported below all come from one sample, sequenced in a study of blood T cell repertoires in COVID-19. The assay was immunoSEQ multiplex PCR, and TCRdb's table has in-frame clones only and misses some. Counted here are a few hundred thousand clones, about 85% occurring once; the ten biggest clones make up 0.87%. The sample comprised peripheral blood. These receptors originate from a human donor with COVID-19, enrolled during active disease. The donor label of this sample is uncertain.

The V call is TRBV6-6, the J call TRBJ2-5, with 7 bases that match TRBD1. This CDR3 is built from 16 residues. Germline V CDR1 and CDR2: MNHNY, SVGAGI (reference sequence). V lost 2 bases, J lost 5 bases, and 11 bases stayed unmatched. The CDR3 protein is CASSYRRQGRTETQYF. The CDR3 coding sequence is TGTGCCAGCAGTTACCGAAGACAGGGACGTACGGAGACCCAGTACTTC.

This clone was seen more than once but under ten times. The V and J genes are TRBV6-1 and TRBJ1-1; 7 bases match TRBD1. The CDR3 runs 13 residues. The V segment lost 3 bases and the J segment 5 bases; nucleotides outside the gene matches: 3. Looked up from germline, CDR1 is MNHNS and CDR2 is SASEGT. The chain's CDR3 is CASSDRGETEAFF. In DNA form, the CDR3 reads TGTGCCAGCAGTGACAGGGGGGAGACTGAAGCTTTCTTT.

The chain employs TRBV28 and TRBJ1-6, with 12 bases identical to TRBD1. The CDR3 is made up of 15 amino acids. Trimming took 3 bases from V and 14 from J; bases not matched to a gene: 8. Germline V gene data show CDR1 as MDHEN and CDR2 as SYDVKM. Here the CDR3 reads CASSFLGTGGVALHF. DNA of the CDR3: TGTGCCAGCAGTTTTTTGGGGACAGGGGGCGTAGCCCTCCACTTT.

The chain uses TRBV19 and TRBJ2-2; D is unclear. The CDR3 totals 12 residues. Looked up from germline, CDR1 is LNHDA and CDR2 is SQIVND (reference sequence). Trimming removed 7 bases at V and 4 bases at J, with 7 bases between. The CDR3 sequence is CASTGFTGELFF. DNA for the CDR3: TGTGCCAGTACCGGGTTCACCGGGGAGCTGTTTTTT.

The chain combines TRBV9 with TRBJ1-1, with no clear D. The V gene lost 4 bases and the J gene lost 1 base, with 11 bases spanning the gap. The germline V gene encodes CDR1 SGDLS and CDR2 YYNGEE. This CDR3 has 14 residues. The CDR3 sequence: CASSPRSGNTEAFF. CDR3 DNA sequence: TGTGCCAGCAGCCCCCGTTCAGGGAACACTGAAGCTTTCTTT.

This chain connects TRBV2 to TRBJ1-5; D unresolved. Germline-derived CDR1 and CDR2 are SNHLY and FYNNEI. Trimming removed 6 bases at V and 5 bases at J, with 11 bases between. This CDR3 region has 13 residues. The CDR3 DNA is TGTGCCAGCAGGGCGGAGGGCCATCAGCCCCAGCATTTT. Encoded protein: CASRAEGHQPQHF.

V usage is TRBV5-1 and J usage is TRBJ2-1; D gene uncertain. Germline V lookup: CDR1 SGHRS, CDR2 YFSETQ. V was clipped by 1 base and J by 7 bases, with 6 bases between them. The CDR3 runs 12 residues. This CDR3 is CASSLSRNEQFF. As DNA, the CDR3 is TGCGCCAGCAGCTTGTCACGGAATGAGCAGTTCTTC.

The chain combines TRBV28 with TRBJ2-7, with 8 bases aligning to TRBD2. The length of the CDR3 is 15 residues. Germline V CDR1 and CDR2: MDHEN, SYDVKM. V shed 3 bases and J 5 bases; nucleotides not matched to a gene: 9. Written as DNA, the CDR3 is TGTGCCAGCAGTTTCCCAAGCGGGAGCAGGAACGAGCAGTACTTC. It yields the protein CASSFPSGSRNEQYF.